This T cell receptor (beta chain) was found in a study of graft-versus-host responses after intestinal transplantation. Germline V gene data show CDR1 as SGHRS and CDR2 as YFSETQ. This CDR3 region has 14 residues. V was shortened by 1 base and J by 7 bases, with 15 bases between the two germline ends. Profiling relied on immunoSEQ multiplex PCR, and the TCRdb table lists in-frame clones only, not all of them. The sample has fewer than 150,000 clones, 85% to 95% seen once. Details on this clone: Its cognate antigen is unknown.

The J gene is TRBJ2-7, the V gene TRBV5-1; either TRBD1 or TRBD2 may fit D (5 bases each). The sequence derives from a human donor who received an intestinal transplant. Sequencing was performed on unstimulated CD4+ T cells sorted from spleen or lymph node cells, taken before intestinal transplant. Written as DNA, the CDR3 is TGCGCCAGCAGCTTGAATGGGGCGACGGGAGAGCAGTACTTC. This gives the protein CASSLNGATGEQYF.